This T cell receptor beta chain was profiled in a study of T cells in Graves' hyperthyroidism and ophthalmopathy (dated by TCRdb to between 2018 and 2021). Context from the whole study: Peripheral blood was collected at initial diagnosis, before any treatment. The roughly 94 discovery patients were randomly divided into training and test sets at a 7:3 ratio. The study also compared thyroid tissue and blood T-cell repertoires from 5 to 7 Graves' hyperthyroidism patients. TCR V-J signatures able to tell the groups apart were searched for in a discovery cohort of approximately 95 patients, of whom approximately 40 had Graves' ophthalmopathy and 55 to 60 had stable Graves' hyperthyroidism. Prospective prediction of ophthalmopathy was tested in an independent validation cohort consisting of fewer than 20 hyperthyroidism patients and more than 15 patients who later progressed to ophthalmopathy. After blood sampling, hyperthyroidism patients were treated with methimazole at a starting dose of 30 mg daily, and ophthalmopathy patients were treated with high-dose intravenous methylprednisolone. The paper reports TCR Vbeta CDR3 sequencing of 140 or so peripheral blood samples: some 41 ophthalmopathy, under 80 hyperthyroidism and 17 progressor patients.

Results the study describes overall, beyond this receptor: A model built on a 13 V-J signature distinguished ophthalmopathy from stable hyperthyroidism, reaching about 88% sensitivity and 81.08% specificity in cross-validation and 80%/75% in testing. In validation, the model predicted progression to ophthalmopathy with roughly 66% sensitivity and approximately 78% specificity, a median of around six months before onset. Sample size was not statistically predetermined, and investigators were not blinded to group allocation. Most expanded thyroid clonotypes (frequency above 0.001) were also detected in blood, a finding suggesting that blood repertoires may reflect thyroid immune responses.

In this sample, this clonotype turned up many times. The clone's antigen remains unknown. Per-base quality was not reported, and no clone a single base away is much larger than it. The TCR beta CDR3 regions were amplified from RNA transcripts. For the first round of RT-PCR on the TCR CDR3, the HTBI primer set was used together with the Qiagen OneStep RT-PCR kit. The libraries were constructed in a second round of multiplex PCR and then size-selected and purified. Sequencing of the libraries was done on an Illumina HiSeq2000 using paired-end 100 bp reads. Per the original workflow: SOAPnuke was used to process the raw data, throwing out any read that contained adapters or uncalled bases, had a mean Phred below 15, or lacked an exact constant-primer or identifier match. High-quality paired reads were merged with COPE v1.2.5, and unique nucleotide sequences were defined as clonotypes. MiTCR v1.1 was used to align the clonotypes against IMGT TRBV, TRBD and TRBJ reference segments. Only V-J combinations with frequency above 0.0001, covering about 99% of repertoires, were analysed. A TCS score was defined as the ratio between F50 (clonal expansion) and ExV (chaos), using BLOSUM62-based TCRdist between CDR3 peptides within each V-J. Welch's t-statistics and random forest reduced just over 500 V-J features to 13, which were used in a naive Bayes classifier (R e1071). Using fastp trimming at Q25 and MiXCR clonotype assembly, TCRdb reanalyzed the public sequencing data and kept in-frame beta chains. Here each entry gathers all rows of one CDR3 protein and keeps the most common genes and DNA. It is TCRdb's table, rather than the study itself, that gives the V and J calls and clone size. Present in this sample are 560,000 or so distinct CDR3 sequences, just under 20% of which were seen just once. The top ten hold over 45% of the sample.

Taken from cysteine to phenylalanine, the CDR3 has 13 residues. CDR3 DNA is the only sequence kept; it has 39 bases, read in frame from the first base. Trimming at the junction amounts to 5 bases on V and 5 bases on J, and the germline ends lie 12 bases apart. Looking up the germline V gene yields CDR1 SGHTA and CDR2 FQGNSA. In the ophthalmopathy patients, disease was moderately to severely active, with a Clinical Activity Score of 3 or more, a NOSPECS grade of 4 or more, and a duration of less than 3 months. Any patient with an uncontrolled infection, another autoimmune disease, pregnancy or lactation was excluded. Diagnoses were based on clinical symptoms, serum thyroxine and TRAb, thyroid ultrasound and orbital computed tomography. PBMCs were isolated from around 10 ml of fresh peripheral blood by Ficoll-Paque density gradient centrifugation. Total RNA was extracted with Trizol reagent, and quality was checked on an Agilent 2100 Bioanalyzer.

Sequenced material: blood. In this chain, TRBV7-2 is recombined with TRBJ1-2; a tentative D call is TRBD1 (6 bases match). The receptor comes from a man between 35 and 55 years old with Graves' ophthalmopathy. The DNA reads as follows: TGTGCCAGCAGCGACAGGCTAGGGTATGGCTACACCTTC. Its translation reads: CASSDRLGYGYTF.